These T cell receptor beta chains were read from a single sample in a study of vaccination effects on CD4 cells after COVID-19. The table came from immunoSEQ multiplex PCR; TCRdb's copy has only in-frame clones and leaves some out. The table shows roughly 30,000 clones, with around 74% occurring only once. Antigens of these TCRs are unknown. The specimen comprised CD4+ T cells from PBMCs cultured without peptide, sampled after COVID-19 vaccination. The source of these receptors is a human donor who received a COVID-19 vaccine. The CDR3 runs from the conserved cysteine through the conserved F or W. The order of the fields is J gene, V gene, clone size, D gene, CDR3 length, CDR3 protein, CDR3 DNA. A D gene is named only where the DNA matches it firmly. Clone size is stated in some rows and not others, as once, few, many or a class when expanded.

TRBJ1-1,TRBV10-3,.,.,14,CAISGGFMNTEAFF,TGTGCCATCAGTGGGGGATTCATGAACACTGAAGCTTTCTTT
TRBJ2-7,TRBV5-1,.,.,16,CASRLGQKAGTSEQYF,TGCGCCAGCAGATTAGGCCAGAAGGCGGGGACGTCCGAGCAGTACTTC
TRBJ1-3,TRBV3-1/TRBV3-2,.,.,17,CASSQDQAPRSGNTIYF,TGTGCCAGCAGCCAAGATCAGGCACCACGCTCTGGAAACACCATATATTTT
TRBJ1-6,TRBV6-5,.,.,15,CASSYRAPDNSPLHF,TGTGCCAGCAGTTACAGGGCCCCAGATAATTCACCCCTCCACTTT
TRBJ1-1,TRBV5-1,.,.,14,CASSLVGAGTEAFF,TGCGCCAGCAGCTTGGTGGGGGCCGGCACTGAAGCTTTCTTT
TRBJ1-6,TRBV19,.,TRBD1,15,CASSPRQGDNSPLHF,TGTGCCAGTAGTCCAAGACAGGGGGATAATTCACCCCTCCACTTT
TRBJ1-4,TRBV13,few,.,15,CASSLGRVIDEKLFF,TGTGCCAGCAGCTTAGGCCGGGTAATCGATGAAAAACTGTTTTTT
TRBJ2-3,TRBV27,.,.,13,CASRKDVLDTQYF,TGTGCCAGCAGGAAGGACGTATTAGATACGCAGTATTTT
TRBJ2-2,TRBV6-1,.,TRBD2,16,CASSELLAGVAGELFF,TGTGCCAGCAGTGAATTACTAGCGGGAGTAGCCGGGGAGCTGTTTTTT
TRBJ2-1,TRBV18,.,TRBD1,13,CASSLGQDNEQFF,TGTGCCAGCTCACTTGGACAGGACAATGAGCAGTTCTTC
TRBJ1-2,TRBV19,.,.,11,CASLGGDGYTF,TGTGCCAGCTTGGGGGGAGATGGCTACACCTTC
TRBJ1-5,TRBV12-3/TRBV12-4,.,.,13,CASSLRGYQPQHF,TGTGCCAGCAGTTTGAGAGGGTATCAGCCCCAGCATTTT
TRBJ2-2,TRBV7-9,.,.,12,CASSYETGELFF,TGTGCCAGCAGCTATGAGACCGGGGAGCTGTTTTTT
TRBJ2-5,TRBV5-1,.,.,15,CASTRQASYQETQYF,TGCGCCAGTACTAGACAGGCCTCATACCAAGAGACCCAGTACTTC
TRBJ2-3,TRBV19,.,.,11,CASSIGDRQYF,TGTGCCAGTAGTATAGGGGACCGGCAGTATTTT
TRBJ2-3,TRBV2,.,TRBD2,14,CASSRSGGADTQYF,TGTGCCAGCAGCCGTAGCGGGGGGGCGGATACGCAGTATTTT